The clone carrying this T cell receptor (beta chain) was recorded many times. Antigen specificity is unknown. These data belong to a study of response to subunit inactivated influenza vaccine. The study's findings and limits: T cells newly recruited by each seasonal influenza vaccination are few, the authors suggested.

Germline V CDR1 and CDR2: DFQATT, SNEGSKA (reference sequence). V gave up 5 bases and J gave up 1 base; unmatched junction bases: 7. This CDR3 region has 14 residues. TCRdb re-analysed the RT-PCR reads in MiXCR, keeping a single row per CDR3 protein. This table has roughly 650,000 distinct CDR3 sequences, 15% to 18% appearing once. Sequenced material: PBMCs from blood, taken 11 to 12 days after vaccination. This sequence originates from a middle-aged man who received an inactivated influenza vaccine. The V and J genes are TRBV20-1 and TRBJ1-1, with TRBD1 matching 7 bases. The CDR3 here is CSAEEDRRNTEAFF. The CDR3 bases are TGCAGTGCTGAGGAGGACAGGAGGAACACTGAAGCTTTCTTT.